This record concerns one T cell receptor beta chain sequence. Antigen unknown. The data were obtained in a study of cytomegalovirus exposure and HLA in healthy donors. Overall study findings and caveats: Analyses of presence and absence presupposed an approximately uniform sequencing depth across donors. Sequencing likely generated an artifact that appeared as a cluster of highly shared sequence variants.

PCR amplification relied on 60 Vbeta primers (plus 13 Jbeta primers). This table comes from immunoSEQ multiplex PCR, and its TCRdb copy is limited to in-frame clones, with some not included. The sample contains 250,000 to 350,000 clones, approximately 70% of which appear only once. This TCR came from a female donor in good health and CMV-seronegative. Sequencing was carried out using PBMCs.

The CDR3 sequence is CASSPRAGNTQYF. CDR3 bases: TGCGCCAGCAGTCCCAGGGCTGGAAATACGCAGTATTTT. The chain carries TRBV4-1 and TRBJ2-3, with a weak D call TRBD1 (5 bases). V gave up 6 bases and J gave up 7 bases, with 14 bases separating them. This CDR3 comprises 13 residues. Germline CDR1 is MGHRA and CDR2 is YSYEKL.